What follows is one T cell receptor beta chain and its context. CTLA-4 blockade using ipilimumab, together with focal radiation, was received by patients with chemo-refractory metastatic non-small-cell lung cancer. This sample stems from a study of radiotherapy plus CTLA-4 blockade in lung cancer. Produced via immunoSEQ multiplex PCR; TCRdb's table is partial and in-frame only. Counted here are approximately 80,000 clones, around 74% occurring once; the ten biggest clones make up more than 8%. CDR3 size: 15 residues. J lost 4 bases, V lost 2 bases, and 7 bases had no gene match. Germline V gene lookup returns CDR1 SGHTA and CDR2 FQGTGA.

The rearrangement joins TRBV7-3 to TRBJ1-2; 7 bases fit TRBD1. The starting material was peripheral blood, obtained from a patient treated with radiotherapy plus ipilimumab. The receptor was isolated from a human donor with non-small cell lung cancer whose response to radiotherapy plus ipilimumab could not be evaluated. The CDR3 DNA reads TGTGCCAGCAGCTTAGGGCAGGGGGACGCCTATGGCTACACCTTC. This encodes CASSLGQGDAYGYTF.